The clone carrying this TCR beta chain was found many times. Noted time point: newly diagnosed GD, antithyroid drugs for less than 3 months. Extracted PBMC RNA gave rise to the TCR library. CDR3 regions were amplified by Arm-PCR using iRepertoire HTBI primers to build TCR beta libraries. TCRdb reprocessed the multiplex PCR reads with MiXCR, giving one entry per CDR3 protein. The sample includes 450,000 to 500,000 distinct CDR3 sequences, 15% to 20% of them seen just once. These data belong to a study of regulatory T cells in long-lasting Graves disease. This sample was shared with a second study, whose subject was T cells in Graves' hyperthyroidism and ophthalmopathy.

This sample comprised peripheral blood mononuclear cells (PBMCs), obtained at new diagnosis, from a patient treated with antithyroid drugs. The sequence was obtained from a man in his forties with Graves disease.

Written as DNA, the CDR3 is TGTGCCAGCAGCTTAGCGCCCCTCGGCGGGAGTCAAACAGATACGCAGTATTTT. Its translation is CASSLAPLGGSQTDTQYF. The chain has TRBV7-8 and TRBJ2-3; 7 bases match TRBD2. The junction had 12 bases not matched to a gene; V was cut back by 0 bases and J by 3 bases. The length of the CDR3 is 18 residues. CDR1 SGHVS and CDR2 FQNEAQ come from the germline V gene.